The 18 T cell receptor beta chains in this list originate from one sample, sequenced in a study of cytomegalovirus exposure and HLA in healthy donors. Sequencing used immunoSEQ multiplex PCR; TCRdb keeps in-frame clones, though not all of them. The data contain 150,000 to 200,000 clones, around four fifths of them singletons. Sequencing was done on a sample of PBMCs. Receptors were obtained from a young man in good health and CMV-seropositive.

The V gene is TRBV4-2, the J gene TRBJ1-2, with D unclear. This CDR3 is built from 14 residues. V shed 0 bases and J shed 8 bases, with 13 bases lying between them. Germline V gives CDR1 LGHNA, CDR2 YNFKEQ. The CDR3 is CASSQDWAGNGYTF. In DNA, the CDR3 is TGTGCCAGCAGCCAAGATTGGGCGGGGAACGGCTACACCTTC.

The chain combines TRBV7-9 with TRBJ2-3, with 7 bases lining up with TRBD1. CDR1 and CDR2 from the germline V gene are SEHNR and FQNEAQ (reference sequence). This CDR3 has 16 residues. V lost 3 bases, J lost 0 bases, and 6 bases stayed unmatched. The DNA for the CDR3 is TGTGCCAGCAGCTTCGGACAGGTTCGGAGCACAGATACGCAGTATTTT. This encodes CASSFGQVRSTDTQYF.

This chain uses TRBV7-2 with TRBJ1-1, with unresolved D. CDR3 size: 13 residues. Trimming stripped 3 bases from V and 3 bases from J, with 8 bases between. CDR1 is SGHTA and CDR2 is FQGNSA in the germline V gene. The DNA of the CDR3 is TGTGCCAGCAGCTTCGTGGCGGACACTGAAGCTTTCTTT. The encoded protein is CASSFVADTEAFF. Together with reference TRBV7-2 and TRBJ1-1, the CDR3 gives the full variable domain: GAGVSQSPSNKVTEKGKDVELRCDPISGHTALYWYRQSLGQGLEFLIYFQGNSAPDKSGLPSDRFSAERTGGSVSTLTIQRTQQEDSAVYLCASSFVADTEAFFGQGTRLTVV.

There are a few counts of this clone. This rearrangement joins TRBV6-1 to TRBJ2-7, with D possibly matching TRBD1 (6 bases). Trimming shortened V by 4 bases and J by 3 bases, and 19 bases separated the two germline ends. The CDR3 spans 16 residues. The germline gives CDR1 MNHNS, CDR2 SASEGT. Here the CDR3 reads CASSATGPPILYEQYF. The CDR3 DNA reads as TGTGCCAGCAGTGCGACAGGTCCGCCCATCCTCTACGAGCAGTACTTC.

The V gene is TRBV5-1, the J gene TRBJ1-1; 7 bases agree with TRBD1. The germline V gene encodes CDR1 SGHRS and CDR2 YFSETQ. The CDR3 is 14 amino acids. V was clipped by 5 bases and J by 1 base; unmatched bases: 5. In DNA form, the CDR3 reads TGCGCCAGCAGAACCGGGACAGCGAACACTGAAGCTTTCTTT. Amino acid sequence: CASRTGTANTEAFF.

This chain links TRBV27 with TRBJ2-1; TRBD2 agrees at 7 bases. Germline V gene lookup returns CDR1 MNHEY and CDR2 SMNVEV (reference sequence). The trim removed 2 bases at V and 5 bases at J, leaving 9 bases unmatched. CDR3 size: 16 residues. The CDR3 region is CASSLGLAASHNEQFF. DNA for the CDR3: TGTGCCAGCAGTTTAGGGCTAGCGGCTTCCCACAATGAGCAGTTCTTC.

This clone was seen once. This chain links TRBV4-3 with TRBJ1-2, with 7 bases that match TRBD1. In germline, CDR1 is LGHNA, CDR2 YSLEER. J lost 2 bases, V lost 0 bases, and 3 bases had no gene match. The CDR3 spans 15 residues. DNA for the CDR3: TGCGCCAGCAGCCAAGATAGGGACAGCAACTATGGCTACACCTTC. Its protein product is CASSQDRDSNYGYTF.

V and J are TRBV7-8 and TRBJ1-1; D is perhaps TRBD1 (6 bases). The CDR3 consists of 15 residues. The germline V and J ends were trimmed by 5 bases and 7 bases, with 20 bases remaining between them. CDR1 is SGHVS, CDR2 FQNEAQ, per germline. The CDR3 DNA follows: TGTGCCAGCAGCCCCCAAGGGGGGGCATACATTGAAGCTTTCTTT. Its translation: CASSPQGGAYIEAFF. The full variable domain, completed using reference TRBV7-8 and TRBJ1-1, is GAGVSQSPRYKVAKRGQDVALRCDPISGHVSLFWYQQALGQGPEFLTYFQNEAQLDKSGLPSDRFFAERPEGSVSTLKIQRTQQEDSAVYLCASSPQGGAYIEAFFGQGTRLTVV.

The chain joins TRBV7-9 to TRBJ1-2; 7 bases are a match to TRBD1. Trimming cost V 5 bases and J 4 bases; bases outside gene matches: 7. Germline V CDR1 and CDR2: SEHNR, FQNEAQ (reference sequence). This CDR3 is 14 amino acids long. CDR3: CASSNWDSIYGYTF. Here the CDR3 DNA reads TGTGCCAGCAGCAACTGGGACAGTATCTATGGCTACACCTTC.

V and J are TRBV2 and TRBJ1-1; 7 bases map to TRBD1. The germline CDR1 and CDR2 sequences are SNHLY and FYNNEI. CDR3 size: 15 residues. V lost 3 bases and J lost 1; bases outside the gene matches: 5. CDR3 region: CASSDQGGWNTEAFF. CDR3 nucleotide sequence: TGTGCCAGCAGTGATCAGGGGGGTTGGAACACTGAAGCTTTCTTT.

This clone appeared once. The V call is TRBV9, the J call TRBJ1-1; D remains unclear. The CDR3 length is 16 residues. Germline CDR1 is SGDLS and CDR2 is YYNGEE. Trimming shortened V by 6 bases and J by 1 base, and 19 bases separated the two germline ends. The CDR3 loop is CASTPPFSRENTEAFF. The DNA for the CDR3 is TGTGCCAGCACTCCACCCTTTTCGAGGGAGAACACTGAAGCTTTCTTT.

This chain uses TRBV6-1 with TRBJ2-1, with 13 bases matching TRBD2. This CDR3 contains 14 residues. Germline loops: CDR1 MNHNS, CDR2 SASEGT. Unmatched junction bases numbered 0, after V lost 4 bases and J lost 6 bases. The CDR3: CASSGTSGGNEQFF. CDR3 nucleotides: TGTGCCAGCAGTGGGACTAGCGGGGGCAATGAGCAGTTCTTC.

The V and J genes are TRBV7-2 and TRBJ2-7, with D possibly being TRBD1 (6 bases). The CDR3 is made up of 12 amino acids. Germline loops: CDR1 SGHTA, CDR2 FQGNSA. Trimming took 3 bases from V and 6 from J, leaving 9 bases between them. As DNA, the CDR3 is TGTGCCAGCAGCTTCAGGGGAAGCGAGCAGTACTTC. Translating it yields CASSFRGSEQYF.

The chain recombines TRBV4-3 with TRBJ1-2, with a weak D call TRBD1 (6 bases). V was pared by 0 bases and J by 6 bases, with 17 bases between. Per germline, CDR1 LGHNA and CDR2 YSLEER. There are 16 residues in the CDR3. The chain's CDR3 is CASSQEWDNLEHGYTF. The CDR3 DNA follows: TGCGCCAGCAGCCAAGAGTGGGACAACCTAGAACATGGCTACACCTTC.

J is TRBJ2-5 and V is TRBV6-1, with D perhaps TRBD2 (7 bases). The V end lost 0 bases, the J end lost 5 bases, and 13 bases lay between the germline ends. Per germline, CDR1 MNHNS and CDR2 SASEGT. This CDR3 is 15 amino acids long. The CDR3 spells CASSEAGGRRETQYF. As DNA, the CDR3 is TGTGCCAGCAGTGAAGCCGGGGGGCGCCGGGAGACCCAGTACTTC.

This clone showed up just a few times. This chain connects TRBV7-3 to TRBJ2-5; tentatively, D is TRBD1 (6 bases). Germline CDR1 reads SGHTA; CDR2 reads FQGTGA. This CDR3 has 14 residues. V gave up 0 bases and J gave up 5 bases, with 10 bases separating them. CDR3 residues: CASSLTTGSETQYF. In nucleotides, the CDR3 is TGTGCCAGCAGCTTAACGACAGGATCGGAGACCCAGTACTTC.

This clone was counted a single time. The genes are TRBV18 and TRBJ2-7, with D possibly matching TRBD1 (5 bases). V lost 3 bases, J lost 4 bases, and 25 bases lay in between. This CDR3 is built from 18 residues. Germline lookup yields CDR1 KGHSH and CDR2 LQKENI. The DNA for the CDR3 is TGTGCCAGCTCACCCTTCCAAAAAGTACAGGTATTTGGGTACGAGCAGTACTTC. Amino acids: CASSPFQKVQVFGYEQYF.

The rearrangement joins TRBV7-9 to TRBJ1-2; TRBD1 matches at 9 bases. Germline-derived CDR1 and CDR2 are SEHNR and FQNEAQ (reference sequence). Trimming at V came to 4 bases and at J to 5 bases, leaving 2 bases not matched to a gene. This CDR3 is 13 amino acids long. The CDR3 DNA reads TGTGCCAGCAGCTGGACAGGGGAGTATGGCTACACCTTC. Translating it yields CASSWTGEYGYTF.